Below are 13 T cell receptor beta chains sequenced from a single sample in a study of response to subunit inactivated influenza vaccine. MiXCR was run by TCRdb on the RT-PCR reads, yielding one entry per CDR3 protein. The sample has around 530,000 distinct CDR3 sequences, more than 15% seen once. The input for sequencing was CD4+ T cells sorted from PBMCs, taken less than 30 months after vaccination. These receptors originate from a man aged 45-69 years who received an inactivated influenza vaccine.

This clonotype has only a few counts. CDR3 region: CASTPQGGTDTQYF. The CDR3 coding sequence is TGTGCCAGCACTCCCCAGGGGGGCACAGATACGCAGTATTTT. The V gene is TRBV6-2 or TRBV6-3, the J gene TRBJ2-3, with 7 positions matching TRBD1. This CDR3 has 14 amino acids. CDR1 is MNHEY and CDR2 is SVGEGT in the germline V gene. With V trimmed by 7 bases and J by 1 base, 5 bases remained unmatched.

The chain joins TRBV20-1 to TRBJ2-4; D is ambiguous. The CDR3 is 12 amino acids. Germline values: CDR1 DFQATT, CDR2 SNEGSKA (reference sequence). V gave up 3 bases and J gave up 6 bases, with 9 bases separating them. CDR3 in amino acids: CSASSGRNIQYF. The CDR3 DNA sequence: TGCAGTGCTAGCTCCGGACGAAACATTCAGTACTTC.

This clonotype was detected a few times. Compared with germline, one end of the junction differs, possibly owing to a read error. This rearrangement joins TRBV14 to TRBJ2-7, with a tentative D call TRBD2 (6 bases). The CDR3 extends over 12 amino acids. The germline CDR1 and CDR2 sequences are SGHDN and FVKESK. The chain's CDR3 is CASSQDSGVCGF. CDR3 sequence (DNA): TGTGCCAGCAGCCAAGATTCGGGGGTATGTGGCTTC.

This clonotype has a handful of counts. The chain is built from TRBV20-1 and TRBJ2-7, with TRBD1 identical over 7 bases. The ends lost 0 bases at V and 7 bases at J; junction bases unmatched: 9. Germline values: CDR1 DFQATT, CDR2 SNEGSKA (reference sequence). The CDR3 is made up of 14 amino acids. The CDR3 DNA reads TGCAGTGCTAGAGATCCTCGGGGACAGTGGGAGCAGTACTTC. Translating gives CSARDPRGQWEQYF.

The table lists this clonotype with a few counts. The chain recombines TRBV6-2 or TRBV6-3 with TRBJ2-1, with D maybe TRBD2 (6 bases). Trimming stripped 6 bases from V and 3 bases from J, with 12 bases between. The germline CDR1 and CDR2 sequences are MNHEY and SVGEGT. The length of the CDR3 is 14 residues. In DNA form, the CDR3 reads TGTGCCAGCAGCCCTGGACTAATCTACAATGAGCAGTTCTTC. Protein: CASSPGLIYNEQFF.

As for this clonotype: A junction end diverges from the germline sequence, so it may reflect a read error. As DNA, the CDR3 is TGTGCCAGCTCACCAGAGCTAGGGAGCTCTGGAGACACCATATATTTT. This translates into CASSPELGSSGDTIYF. The chain is built from TRBV18 and TRBJ1-3; D remains ambiguous. This CDR3 is built from 16 residues. Germline V CDR1 and CDR2: KGHSH, LQKENI.

Only a few counts were recorded for this clonotype. V and J are TRBV4-1 and TRBJ2-7, with D hard to call. Germline CDR1 reads MGHRA; CDR2 reads YSYEKL. The CDR3 loop spans 13 amino acids. Trimming took off 1 base at V and 3 bases at J, with 7 bases between the two ends. The CDR3 sequence is CASSQADYYEQYF. CDR3 coding DNA: TGCGCCAGCAGCCAAGCAGATTACTACGAGCAGTACTTC.

The rearrangement links TRBV5-1 to TRBJ1-1; D remains unclear. V dropped 0 bases and J dropped 0 bases, with 6 bases sitting between them. Germline assignment: CDR1 SGHRS and CDR2 YFSETQ. This CDR3 comprises 14 residues. CDR3 nucleotides: TGCGCCAGCAGCTTGGTGGGGATGAACACTGAAGCTTTCTTT. This gives the protein CASSLVGMNTEAFF.

This chain uses TRBV20-1 with TRBJ1-1; TRBD1 agrees at 11 bases. Unmatched junction bases numbered 6, after V lost 5 bases and J lost 4 bases. Germline assignment: CDR1 DFQATT and CDR2 SNEGSKA (reference sequence). The CDR3 loop spans 14 amino acids. The CDR3 nucleotides are TGCAGTGCTGGAAGGGACAGGGGGGGCACTGAAGCTTTCTTT. Residues: CSAGRDRGGTEAFF.

This clonotype has a handful of counts. This may arise from a read error, as a much more abundant clone is one base away. This sequence joins TRBV29-1 and TRBJ2-1; D unresolved. Trimming took 2 bases from V and 3 from J, leaving 2 bases between them. Per germline, CDR1 SQVTM and CDR2 ANQGSEA. CDR3 length: 11 residues. The CDR3 DNA follows: TGCAGCGTTGAAAGCTACAATGAGCAGTTCTTC. This translates into CSVESYNEQFF.

The chain combines TRBV7-2 with TRBJ2-2; the D is unclear. V was clipped by 1 base and J by 9 bases, with 12 bases between them. The CDR3 has 14 amino acids. The germline V gene has CDR1 SGHTA and CDR2 FQGNSA. The CDR3 region has the DNA TGTGCCAGCAGCTTAGGGGTCAGCTCCCGGGAGCTGTTTTTT. Protein: CASSLGVSSRELFF.

This clonotype was detected only a few times. This sequence joins TRBV5-6 and TRBJ2-3; no clear D. The germline V and J ends were trimmed by 2 bases and 0 bases, with 16 bases remaining between them. The germline V gene encodes CDR1 SGHDT and CDR2 YYEEEE. The CDR3 extends over 17 amino acids. This chain's CDR3 is CASSFGLSGYSTDTQYF. In DNA, the CDR3 is TGTGCCAGCAGCTTCGGGTTGTCGGGTTATAGCACAGATACGCAGTATTTT.

The sample holds a few counts of this clonotype. The rearrangement uses TRBV28 and TRBJ2-7; 11 bases are shared with TRBD2. J was trimmed by 3 bases and V by 10 bases; bases with no gene match: 23. This CDR3 contains 19 residues. Germline V lookup: CDR1 MDHEN, CDR2 SYDVKM. CDR3 loop: CATKPSTRLAGNTYYEQYF. The DNA for the CDR3 is TGTGCCACCAAACCTTCAACGAGACTAGCGGGAAACACCTACTACGAGCAGTACTTC.